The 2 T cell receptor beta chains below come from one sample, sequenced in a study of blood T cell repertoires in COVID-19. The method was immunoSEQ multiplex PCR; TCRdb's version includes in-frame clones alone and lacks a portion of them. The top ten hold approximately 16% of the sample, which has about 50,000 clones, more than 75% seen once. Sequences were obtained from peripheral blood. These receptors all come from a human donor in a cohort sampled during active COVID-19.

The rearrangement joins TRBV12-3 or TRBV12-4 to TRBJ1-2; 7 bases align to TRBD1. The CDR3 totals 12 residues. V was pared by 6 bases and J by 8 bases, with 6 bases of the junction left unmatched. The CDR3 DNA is TGTGCCAGCAGCCTGACAGGGAAGGGCTACACCTTC. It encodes CASSLTGKGYTF.

The CDR3 coding sequence is TGTGCCTTCAGGGGTAATAATTCACCCCTCCACTTT. Translation gives CAFRGNNSPLHF. The chain recombines TRBV24-1 with TRBJ1-6; TRBD1 is a possible D gene (6 bases). Germline-derived CDR1 and CDR2 are KGHDR and SFDVKD. There are 12 residues in the CDR3. Trimming shortened V by 12 bases and J by 5 bases, and 10 bases separated the two germline ends.